A single sample is the source of the 13 T cell receptor beta chains below, sequenced in a study of T cells in Graves' hyperthyroidism and ophthalmopathy. Using RNA transcripts as the source, TCR beta CDR3 regions were amplified. An initial round of RT-PCR targeting the TCR CDR3 relied on the HTBI primer set. A single record per CDR3 protein comes from TCRdb applying MiXCR to the multiplex PCR reads. The repertoire holds approximately 360,000 distinct CDR3 sequences, with roughly 25% as singletons. The specimen sequenced was blood. Every receptor here comes from a man aged 45-60 years with Graves' hyperthyroidism.

This chain links TRBV28 with TRBJ1-4; 10 bases are shared with TRBD1. V was clipped by 2 bases and J by 8 bases; unmatched bases: 5. This CDR3 region has 15 residues. Germline loops: CDR1 MDHEN, CDR2 SYDVKM. CDR3 sequence (DNA): TGTGCCAGCAGTTTAGGGACAGGGGAGCGCGAAAAACTGTTTTTT. Translated: CASSLGTGEREKLFF.

This clonotype was seen many times. J is TRBJ2-7 and V is TRBV7-8, with 12 bases fitting TRBD1. This CDR3 contains 15 residues. V trimming: 5 bases; J trimming: 6 bases; junction bases outside the gene matches: 8. Germline assignment: CDR1 SGHVS and CDR2 FQNEAQ. The CDR3 nucleotides are TGTGCCAGCAGCAGCCGGGACAGGGGGCTTGCCGAGCAGTACTTC. Protein sequence: CASSSRDRGLAEQYF.

The gene calls are TRBV7-9 and TRBJ2-7; 8 nucleotides match TRBD2. Per germline, CDR1 SEHNR and CDR2 FQNEAQ (reference sequence). The CDR3 totals 18 residues. With V trimmed by 1 base and J by 1 base, 12 bases remained unmatched. CDR3 protein: CASSLGLFASGSSYEQYF. The DNA for the CDR3 is TGTGCCAGCAGCTTAGGACTTTTCGCTAGCGGGTCTTCCTACGAGCAGTACTTC.

This clonotype was picked up many times. V is TRBV2 and J is TRBJ2-5; 7 bases align to TRBD1. The germline V gene has CDR1 SNHLY and CDR2 FYNNEI. The CDR3 is 14 amino acids. With 6 bases clipped from V and 1 base from J, the junction kept 5 bases outside the gene matches. The CDR3, as DNA: TGTGCCAGCAGGGCGGACAGGACCCAAGAGACCCAGTACTTC. Its protein is CASRADRTQETQYF.

This chain links TRBV7-3 with TRBJ1-2, with unresolved D. CDR3 length equals 15 residues. Trimming stripped 3 bases from V and 4 bases from J, with 15 bases between. Germline CDR1 SGHTA, CDR2 FQGTGA. This CDR3 reads CASSLAVPRGYGYTF. The CDR3, as DNA: TGTGCCAGCAGCTTGGCGGTCCCCCGGGGCTATGGCTACACCTTC.

This clonotype was counted many times. This rearrangement joins TRBV2 to TRBJ1-1; a possible D gene is TRBD1 (6 bases). With 10 bases removed from V and 2 bases from J, the gap between germline ends came to 17 bases. Germline CDR1 and CDR2: SNHLY and FYNNEI. The CDR3 contains 14 residues. The CDR3 region is CATIQTTGNTEAFF. The CDR3 DNA reads TGTGCCACGATTCAGACGACAGGTAACACTGAAGCTTTCTTT.

This chain uses TRBV11-1 with TRBJ2-2; tentative D call: TRBD1 (6 bases). Per the germline V gene, CDR1 is SGHAT and CDR2 is FQDESV (reference sequence). The CDR3 consists of 16 residues. The V and J ends lost 5 bases and 1 base respectively, with 14 bases between them. CDR3 bases: TGTGCCAGCAGCGAAGGGGCAGGGGTGAACACCGGGGAGCTGTTTTTT. This translates into CASSEGAGVNTGELFF. The whole variable domain, filled in from reference TRBV11-1 and TRBJ2-2, reads EAEVAQSPRYKITEKSQAVAFWCDPISGHATLYWYRQILGQGPELLVQFQDESVVDDSQLPKDRFSAERLKGVDSTLKIQPAELGDSAMYLCASSEGAGVNTGELFFGEGSRLTVL.

This clonotype was seen at least ten times. This rearrangement joins TRBV12-3 or TRBV12-4 to TRBJ2-7; 9 bases are a match to TRBD1. The J segment lost 2 bases and the V segment lost 9 bases, leaving 11 bases of the junction unmatched. The CDR3 sequence is 15 residues long. The DNA for the CDR3 is TGTGCCAGAGCCCCCGGGACAGGGAAGGCCTACGAGCAGTACTTC. Amino acids: CARAPGTGKAYEQYF.

There are a few counts of this clonotype. V and J are TRBV5-4 and TRBJ2-3, with a possible D match to TRBD1 (7 bases). V lost 4 bases and J lost 0, with 12 bases in between. Germline CDR1 SGHNT, CDR2 YYREEE (reference sequence). This CDR3 is built from 15 residues. CDR3 protein: CASSAGQISTDTQYF. The CDR3 bases are TGTGCCAGCAGCGCGGGACAGATTAGCACAGATACGCAGTATTTT.

This clonotype was detected many times. V is TRBV28 and J is TRBJ2-5; 8 bases are a match to TRBD1. J lost 11 bases, V lost 5 bases, and 10 bases had no gene match. From germline, CDR1 is MDHEN and CDR2 SYDVKM. The CDR3 consists of 13 residues. The CDR3 loop is CASSQRFRGQQYF. In nucleotides, the CDR3 is TGTGCCAGCAGTCAACGCTTCAGGGGGCAACAGTACTTC.

The chain is built from TRBV13 and TRBJ2-7; the D gene is possibly TRBD1 (6 bases). The CDR3 is made up of 14 amino acids. Germline V gives CDR1 PRHDT, CDR2 FYEKMQ (reference sequence). The germline V and J ends were trimmed by 5 bases and 2 bases, with 13 bases remaining between them. The CDR3 DNA reads TGTGCCAGCAGCACCGCGGACAGAACCTACGAGCAGTACTTC. Translating gives CASSTADRTYEQYF.

CDR3 region: CAWLSELAGGLEQFF. CDR3 in DNA: TGTGCCTGGCTCTCTGAACTAGCGGGAGGGCTTGAGCAGTTCTTC. The gene calls are TRBV30 and TRBJ2-1; 13 bases agree with TRBD2. V lost 5 bases and J lost 9; bases outside the gene matches: 10. The CDR3 is 15 residues long. Germline CDR1 GTSNPN, CDR2 SVGIG (reference sequence).

The chain combines TRBV12-3 or TRBV12-4 with TRBJ2-1; no definite D call. V lost 2 bases to trimming and J lost 9 bases, with 8 bases between them. The CDR3 is 12 amino acids. CDR3 DNA sequence: TGTGCCAGCAGTTTACTGGGGTTTGAGCAGTTCTTC. Protein sequence: CASSLLGFEQFF.